This is a list of T cell receptor beta chains from one sample in a study of blood T cell repertoires in COVID-19. Libraries were prepared by immunoSEQ multiplex PCR; TCRdb keeps only in-frame clonotypes and omits some of them. The sample records 140,000 to 150,000 clones, 85% to 90% being singletons. The sequenced sample was peripheral blood. The receptors were sampled from a woman in her sixties or seventies with active COVID-19. Both conserved end residues are part of each CDR3. D genes are given only for firm matches. Some rows have no size entry. The others give once, few or many, or a class for an expanded clone.

V gene,D gene,CDR3 length,clone size,CDR3 protein
TRBV28,TRBD2,15,.,CASSKVAGGAHEQYF
TRBV28,.,12,.,CASSLRFTEAFF
TRBV7-2,TRBD2,15,.,CASRSGLAGTYEQYF
TRBV4-1,.,16,once,CASSQAWAGATDTQYF
TRBV7-9,TRBD2,16,.,CASSLGLAGAPDTQYF
TRBV30,.,15,.,CAWSVGGLPTYGYTF
TRBV28,.,14,.,CASSPRQINTEAFF
TRBV6-2/TRBV6-3,TRBD1,17,.,CASSYPDRGRMNTEAFF
TRBV7-9,TRBD2,15,.,CASTAGASGTYEQYF
TRBV7-3,TRBD2,15,.,CASSLGTSGPGELFF
TRBV7-9,.,15,.,CASSFPGAKNTEAFF
TRBV5-1,TRBD2,16,.,CASSSATSGPTYEQYF
TRBV2,TRBD1,17,.,CASSEPRDRLITDTQYF
TRBV13,.,13,.,CASSSGGNSPLHF
TRBV24-1,.,14,.,CATSLGSGSYGYTF
TRBV7-3,TRBD2,16,.,CASSAMSGRARDTQYF
TRBV24-1,.,14,.,CATSDFRTGSEQYF
TRBV25-1,TRBD1,16,.,CASSGQGTGSYNEQFF
TRBV19,TRBD1,17,.,CASSMSRTGSRYTEAFF
TRBV19,.,15,few,CASSTYSGVQSPLHF
TRBV11-3,TRBD2,13,few,CASSRGTSGEQYF
TRBV5-1,TRBD1,16,.,CASSWGRTGKVYEQYF
TRBV15,TRBD1,15,.,CATSGGTGPGNEQFF
TRBV9,.,17,.,CASSAGGIGGSGNTIYF
TRBV2,.,13,.,CASTLDSQETQYF
TRBV27,TRBD1,14,.,CASSIHRGVTEAFF
TRBV28,TRBD1,16,.,CASSFHRTGPNEKLFF
TRBV4-2,.,16,few,CASSQSTQEDYNEQFF